The 32 T cell receptor beta chains below come from one sample, sequenced in a study of T cell changes during pregnancy in multiple sclerosis. Sequencing used immunoSEQ multiplex PCR; TCRdb keeps in-frame clones, though not all of them. In the table there are tens of thousands of clones, around 92% of which are singletons. Sequencing used peripheral blood, obtained after pregnancy. Receptors originate from a female donor with multiple sclerosis, enrolled in a pregnancy study.

The chain joins TRBV6-5 to TRBJ1-1; D remains unclear. This CDR3 is 15 amino acids long. The V end was cut by 2 bases, the J end by 4 bases, with 14 bases between. Germline V gene sequence: CDR1 MNHEY, CDR2 SVGAGI. CDR3 in amino acids: CASSYIGEVSTEAFF. The CDR3 DNA reads as TGTGCCAGCAGTTACATTGGAGAAGTGAGCACTGAAGCTTTCTTT.

The chain joins TRBV9 to TRBJ2-1; D possibly corresponds to TRBD2 (6 bases). V lost 7 bases, J lost 7 bases, and 9 bases lay in between. Germline loops: CDR1 SGDLS, CDR2 YYNGEE. There are 11 residues in the CDR3. Here the CDR3 reads CASGAGNEQFF. The CDR3 DNA follows: TGTGCCAGCGGGGCGGGGAATGAGCAGTTCTTC. The full variable domain, with the rest looked up from reference TRBV9 and TRBJ2-1, is DSGVTQTPKHLITATGQRVTLRCSPRSGDLSVYWYQQSLDQGLQFLIQYYNGEERAKGNILERFSAQQFPDLHSELNLSSLELGDSALYFCASGAGNEQFFGPGTRLTVL.

This clone was observed a single time. V gene TRBV6-5 combines with J gene TRBJ1-1; 8 bases are a match to TRBD1. This CDR3 comprises 14 residues. The trim removed 0 bases at V and 4 bases at J, leaving 1 base unmatched. Germline V gives CDR1 MNHEY, CDR2 SVGAGI. The CDR3 region is CASSYSGQVTEAFF. In DNA form, the CDR3 reads TGTGCCAGCAGTTACTCGGGACAGGTCACTGAAGCTTTCTTT.

The gene calls are TRBV7-2 and TRBJ1-2; D unclear. The V and J ends lost 5 bases and 6 bases respectively, with 16 bases between them. The germline gives CDR1 SGHTA, CDR2 FQGNSA. This CDR3 contains 14 residues. The CDR3 protein is CASSLTGGRDGYTF. For the CDR3, the DNA is TGTGCCAGCAGCCTAACGGGAGGGAGGGATGGCTACACCTTC.

This rearrangement joins TRBV4-2 to TRBJ2-3; 9 bases fit TRBD2. Unmatched junction bases numbered 10, after V lost 2 bases and J lost 4 bases. CDR1 and CDR2 from the germline V gene are LGHNA and YNFKEQ. This CDR3 region has 17 residues. CDR3 loop: CASSQLSRGGNADTQYF. Here the CDR3 DNA reads TGTGCCAGCAGCCAACTCTCGCGGGGGGGAAACGCAGATACGCAGTATTTT.

V usage is TRBV11-2 and J usage is TRBJ2-2; 10 bases line up with TRBD2. The CDR3 runs 16 residues. CDR1 is SGHAT and CDR2 is FQNNGV in the germline V gene. J lost 6 bases, V lost 1 base, and 5 bases had no gene match. CDR3 loop: CASSLVLAGMAGELFF. Written as DNA, the CDR3 is TGTGCCAGCAGCTTAGTACTAGCGGGGATGGCCGGGGAGCTGTTTTTT.

This clone has just one count. The chain links TRBV6-4 to TRBJ1-5; D remains unclear. This CDR3 has 12 residues. Germline V gene sequence: CDR1 MRHNA, CDR2 SNTAGT. The V end lost 5 bases, the J end lost 9 bases, and 11 bases lay between the germline ends. The CDR3 coding sequence is TGTGCCAGCAGTAACGACTCGGGGCCCCAGCATTTT. Residues: CASSNDSGPQHF.

The genes are TRBV10-2 and TRBJ2-5; the D gene is possibly TRBD1 (5 bases). CDR1 WSHSY and CDR2 SAAADI come from the germline V gene. Trimming stripped 5 bases from V and 5 bases from J, with 12 bases between. The CDR3 covers 13 residues. This CDR3 reads CASSIDSWETQYF. CDR3 nucleotide sequence: TGCGCCAGCAGTATAGACAGTTGGGAGACCCAGTACTTC.

The rearrangement links TRBV12-5 to TRBJ1-1; D remains unclear. CDR1 is LGHNT, CDR2 FRNRAP, per germline. The CDR3 extends over 12 amino acids. The germline V and J ends were trimmed by 1 base and 7 bases, with 7 bases remaining between them. CDR3: CASGLGGLEAFF. For the CDR3, the DNA is TGTGCTAGTGGTTTGGGCGGCCTTGAAGCTTTCTTT.

The CDR3 region is CASSQRLAGAGDTQYF. In DNA, the CDR3 is TGCGCCAGCAGCCAGAGACTAGCGGGGGCGGGGGATACGCAGTATTTT. The rearrangement links TRBV4-3 to TRBJ2-3; 12 nucleotides align to TRBD2. J lost 6 bases, V lost 3 bases, and 7 bases had no gene match. There are 16 residues in the CDR3. CDR1 is LGHNA and CDR2 is YSLEER in the germline V gene.

The chain combines TRBV18 with TRBJ1-2; the match to TRBD1 covers 7 bases. CDR1 KGHSH and CDR2 LQKENI come from the germline V gene. This CDR3 comprises 14 residues. V lost 4 bases to trimming and J lost 8 bases; unmatched junction nucleotides: 10. The CDR3: CASSLITGVEGYTF. CDR3 bases: TGTGCCAGCTCACTCATTACAGGGGTGGAAGGCTACACCTTC.

CDR3 loop: CASSSSSNQPQHF. CDR3 DNA sequence: TGTGCCAGCAGTTCTTCCAGCAATCAGCCCCAGCATTTT. The V gene is TRBV6-6, the J gene TRBJ1-5, with D unclear. The CDR3 has 13 amino acids. Germline V gene lookup returns CDR1 MNHNY and CDR2 SVGAGI (reference sequence). Trimming cost V 4 bases and J 1 base, with 5 bases left between them.

This chain uses TRBV29-1 with TRBJ1-2, with TRBD1 identical over 7 bases. The germline V gene encodes CDR1 SQVTM and CDR2 ANQGSEA. The V segment lost 1 base and the J segment 1 base; nucleotides outside the gene matches: 9. The CDR3 totals 16 residues. CDR3 nucleotides: TGCAGCGTTGAAGGTTGGCCCCGACAGGGTAACTATGGCTACACCTTC. Amino acids: CSVEGWPRQGNYGYTF.

The V and J genes are TRBV5-6 and TRBJ2-7, with a possible D match to TRBD1 (5 bases). Deletions cut 2 bases from V and 2 bases from J, with 14 bases between. This CDR3 contains 15 residues. Germline V gene sequence: CDR1 SGHDT, CDR2 YYEEEE. The CDR3 is CASSLGAGETYEQYF. The DNA of the CDR3 is TGTGCCAGCAGCTTAGGGGCAGGCGAGACCTACGAGCAGTACTTC.

V usage is TRBV19 and J usage is TRBJ1-1; D ambiguous. CDR1 is LNHDA, CDR2 SQIVND, per germline (reference sequence). V dropped 1 base and J dropped 5 bases, with 11 bases sitting between them. This CDR3 has 14 residues. CDR3 DNA: TGTGCCAGTAGTATAGCCGTGGCGCGGACTGAAGCTTTCTTT. It is translated as CASSIAVARTEAFF.

This rearrangement joins TRBV5-4 to TRBJ1-1, with TRBD1 as a possible D gene (6 bases). The CDR3 loop spans 15 amino acids. Germline V gene data show CDR1 as SGHNT and CDR2 as YYREEE (reference sequence). Trimming shortened V by 1 base and J by 2 bases, and 12 bases separated the two germline ends. CDR3 DNA: TGTGCCAGCAGCTTGAACAGGGATAGAAACACTGAAGCTTTCTTT. Translation: CASSLNRDRNTEAFF. Full variable domain (remainder filled in from reference TRBV5-4 and TRBJ1-1): ETGVTQSPTHLIKTRGQQVTLRCSSQSGHNTVSWYQQALGQGPQFIFQYYREEENGRGNFPPRFSGLQFPNYSSELNVNALELDDSALYLCASSLNRDRNTEAFFGQGTRLTVV.

This chain connects TRBV9 to TRBJ2-6; D may be TRBD2 (5 bases). The CDR3 has 15 amino acids. In germline, CDR1 is SGDLS, CDR2 YYNGEE. Trimming pared 1 base from V and 4 bases from J, leaving 9 bases between. The CDR3 sequence is CASSVRGQGANVLTF. The CDR3 coding sequence is TGTGCCAGCAGCGTACGCGGGCAAGGGGCCAACGTCCTGACTTTC.

The V gene is TRBV5-6, the J gene TRBJ1-2, with 8 bases lining up with TRBD1. The V gene end was trimmed by 3 bases and the J gene end by 8 bases; junction bases not matched to a gene: 6. In germline, CDR1 is SGHDT, CDR2 YYEEEE. CDR3 length: 13 amino acids. This CDR3 is CASSSDRVGGYTF. The CDR3 nucleotides read TGTGCCAGCAGCTCGGACAGGGTGGGGGGCTACACCTTC.

This sequence joins TRBV25-1 and TRBJ1-5, with D possibly TRBD1 on 6 matching bases. Trimming removed 1 base at V and 5 bases at J, with 15 bases between. The CDR3 loop spans 16 amino acids. Germline CDR1 reads MGHDK; CDR2 reads SYGVNS. CDR3: CASSEWGRGGDQPQHF. In nucleotides, the CDR3 is TGTGCCAGCAGTGAATGGGGGAGGGGGGGGGATCAGCCCCAGCATTTT.

This CDR3 is CASSLPGGNTGELFF. The CDR3 bases are TGTGCCAGCAGCTTACCGGGGGGGAACACCGGGGAGCTGTTTTTT. This chain uses TRBV5-4 with TRBJ2-2; 7 bases align to TRBD2. The germline V gene encodes CDR1 SGHNT and CDR2 YYREEE (reference sequence). The trim removed 2 bases at V and 1 base at J, leaving 2 bases unmatched. The CDR3 totals 15 residues. Together with reference TRBV5-4 and TRBJ2-2, the CDR3 gives the full variable domain: ETGVTQSPTHLIKTRGQQVTLRCSSQSGHNTVSWYQQALGQGPQFIFQYYREEENGRGNFPPRFSGLQFPNYSSELNVNALELDDSALYLCASSLPGGNTGELFFGEGSRLTVL.

This chain links TRBV4-3 with TRBJ2-7, with TRBD1 identical over 11 bases. Trimming took 6 bases from V and 6 from J; bases not matched to a gene: 7. This CDR3 comprises 14 residues. In germline, CDR1 is LGHNA, CDR2 YSLEER. The CDR3 here is CASSGDRGSGEQYF. CDR3 in DNA: TGCGCCAGCAGTGGGGACAGGGGGTCGGGCGAGCAGTACTTC.

The V and J genes are TRBV7-3 and TRBJ1-1, with no clear D. Trimming cost V 2 bases and J 0 bases, with 7 bases left between them. Germline CDR1 reads SGHTA; CDR2 reads FQGTGA. The CDR3 runs 14 residues. The DNA for the CDR3 is TGTGCCAGCAGCTTAGACAACGTGAACACTGAAGCTTTCTTT. This translates into CASSLDNVNTEAFF.

The chain employs TRBV2 and TRBJ2-1, with TRBD2 identical over 13 bases. The germline CDR1 and CDR2 sequences are SNHLY and FYNNEI. V lost 6 bases to trimming and J lost 6 bases; unmatched junction nucleotides: 5. CDR3 length: 15 residues. CDR3 nucleotides: TGTGCCAGCAGATTCGGACTAGCGGGGGCCAATGAGCAGTTCTTC. Translating gives CASRFGLAGANEQFF. Full variable domain (missing parts from reference TRBV2 and TRBJ2-1): EPEVTQTPSHQVTQMGQEVILRCVPISNHLYFYWYRQILGQKVEFLVSFYNNEISEKSEIFDDQFSVERPDGSNFTLKIRSTKLEDSAMYFCASRFGLAGANEQFFGPGTRLTVL.

The CDR3 nucleotides read TGTGCCAGCGGCGTCGGAGGGTTAACCTACGAGCAGTACTTC. Translation gives CASGVGGLTYEQYF. V usage is TRBV27 and J usage is TRBJ2-7, with D perhaps matching TRBD2 (6 bases). This CDR3 spans 14 amino acids. Trimming took off 8 bases at V and 2 bases at J, with 16 bases between the two ends. The germline gives CDR1 MNHEY, CDR2 SMNVEV (reference sequence).

This clone was found once. V gene TRBV7-2 combines with J gene TRBJ1-6; 12 nucleotides match TRBD1. Germline V gene data show CDR1 as SGHTA and CDR2 as FQGNSA. The CDR3 has 16 residues. Trimming at V came to 3 bases and at J to 6 bases, leaving 3 bases not matched to a gene. The CDR3 DNA reads as TGTGCCAGCAGCTTGGGACAGGGGGCAGGTAATTCACCCCTCCACTTT. Encoded protein: CASSLGQGAGNSPLHF. The full variable domain, rest sourced from reference TRBV7-2 and TRBJ1-6, is GAGVSQSPSNKVTEKGKDVELRCDPISGHTALYWYRQSLGQGLEFLIYFQGNSAPDKSGLPSDRFSAERTGGSVSTLTIQRTQQEDSAVYLCASSLGQGAGNSPLHFGNGTRLTVT.

The chain uses TRBV19 and TRBJ2-5, with 7 nucleotides matching TRBD2. J lost 1 base, V lost 7 bases, and 6 bases had no gene match. Per germline, CDR1 LNHDA and CDR2 SQIVND (reference sequence). The CDR3 is 14 residues long. This CDR3 is CASTMWGGQETQYF. In nucleotides, the CDR3 is TGTGCCAGTACCATGTGGGGGGGCCAAGAGACCCAGTACTTC. Full variable domain (missing parts from reference TRBV19 and TRBJ2-5): DGGITQSPKYLFRKEGQNVTLSCEQNLNHDAMYWYRQDPGQGLRLIYYSQIVNDFQKGDIAEGYSVSREKKESFPLTVTSAQKNPTAFYLCASTMWGGQETQYFGPGTRLLVL.

The CDR3 sequence: CASSQGGEQFF. DNA for the CDR3: TGCGCCAGCAGCCAAGGCGGGGAGCAGTTCTTC. The V gene is TRBV4-3, the J gene TRBJ2-1, with D maybe TRBD2 (5 bases). The CDR3 is made up of 11 amino acids. Trimming cost V 1 base and J 10 bases, with 5 bases left between them. The germline CDR1 and CDR2 sequences are LGHNA and YSLEER.

The rearrangement uses TRBV29-1 and TRBJ2-1, with D perhaps matching TRBD1 (6 bases). CDR3 length: 15 amino acids. Trimming cost V 0 bases and J 7 bases, with 16 bases left between them. Germline V CDR1 and CDR2: SQVTM, ANQGSEA. CDR3 DNA sequence: TGCAGCGTTGAAGACCTAGAGGGGGTTTCGAATGAGCAGTTCTTC. Its translation: CSVEDLEGVSNEQFF.

The chain recombines TRBV6-5 with TRBJ1-2; D unclear. Germline lookup yields CDR1 MNHEY and CDR2 SVGAGI. V shed 2 bases and J shed 4 bases, with 11 bases lying between them. The CDR3 is made up of 14 amino acids. CDR3 sequence reads: CASSYAGGSYGYTF. The CDR3 DNA follows: TGTGCCAGCAGTTACGCGGGAGGGTCCTATGGCTACACCTTC.

The chain combines TRBV7-3 with TRBJ2-3, with 7 bases identical to TRBD2. With 3 bases clipped from V and 5 bases from J, the junction kept 5 bases outside the gene matches. Germline lookup yields CDR1 SGHTA and CDR2 FQGTGA. CDR3 length: 14 residues. The CDR3 loop is CASSFSGEGDTQYF. The CDR3 DNA reads TGTGCCAGCAGCTTCTCGGGGGAGGGAGATACGCAGTATTTT.

A single count supports this clone. The chain carries TRBV30 and TRBJ1-1, with 7 bases matching TRBD1. The CDR3 sequence is 15 residues long. Germline values: CDR1 GTSNPN, CDR2 SVGIG (reference sequence). The V segment lost 0 bases and the J segment 2 bases; nucleotides outside the gene matches: 6. CDR3 loop: CAWSVRGTANTEAFF. CDR3 coding DNA: TGTGCCTGGAGTGTCCGCGGGACAGCAAACACTGAAGCTTTCTTT. The variable domain in full, completed from reference TRBV30 and TRBJ1-1, reads SQTIHQWPATLVQPVGSPLSLECTVEGTSNPNLYWYRQAAGRGLQLLFYSVGIGQISSEVPQNLSASRPQDRQFILSSKKLLLSDSGFYLCAWSVRGTANTEAFFGQGTRLTVV.

This chain connects TRBV9 to TRBJ1-3; perhaps TRBD1 as D (6 bases). Germline-derived CDR1 and CDR2 are SGDLS and YYNGEE. V was cut by 4 bases and J by 4 bases, with 18 bases left in between. This CDR3 has 16 amino acids. The chain's CDR3 is CASSQGGRVAGNTIYF. The CDR3 DNA follows: TGTGCCAGCAGCCAAGGGGGGAGGGTAGCGGGAAACACCATATATTTT.